This TCR beta chain was observed in a study of cytomegalovirus exposure and HLA in healthy donors. This clone appeared once. Produced via immunoSEQ multiplex PCR; TCRdb's table is partial and in-frame only. The data show approximately 140,000 clones, just over 85% seen once. Germline-derived CDR1 and CDR2 are SGDLS and YYNGEE. Losses at the gene ends were 5 bases for V and 6 bases for J; bases not matched to a gene: 6. This CDR3 region has 14 residues. The chain combines TRBV9 with TRBJ2-1; 9 nucleotides agree with TRBD2. This clonotype was obtained from a woman between 18 and 29 years old in good health and CMV-seropositive. The sample comprised PBMCs. The CDR3 DNA sequence: TGTGCCAGCAGTGGGGGGACTAGCAGCAATGAGCAGTTCTTC. Translated: CASSGGTSSNEQFF.